This T cell receptor (beta chain) was documented in a study of technical replicates of blood from several donors (dated by TCRdb to 2016 to 2017). Turning to this clone: The antigen it binds to is not known. No much larger clonotype is one base removed from it; base qualities were not supplied.

The method was the immunoSEQ multiplex PCR assay. The table comes from immuneACCESS by way of TCRdb, which keeps in-frame sequences with V and J called. Part of the clones is missing from these tables; in studies checked, under half for an unresolved V gene and the rest for unknown reasons. This sample comprises fewer than 80,000 clones, 65% to 90% of them detected only once. The ten largest account for under 5.5% of the sample. Relative to germline, V is missing 7 bases and J is missing 3 bases, with 9 bases of the junction outside any gene match. In the germline V gene, CDR1 corresponds to MDHEN and CDR2 to SYDVKM. From the cysteine up to the phenylalanine, the CDR3 has a length of 15 residues. Only the CDR3 DNA is retained, 45 bases long and in frame from the first base.

Sequenced: PBMCs. The sequence derives from a human donor in good health. Some clones in this sample may be carry-over from other donors' samples. The rearranged segments are TRBV28 and TRBJ1-5; the junction holds 7 bases that match TRBD1. At the DNA level, the sequence is TGTGCCAGCATTCCCGCGGGGACAGCCAATCAGCCCCAGCATTTT. Its protein product is CASIPAGTANQPQHF.